Below, 11 T cell receptor beta chains from the same sample are listed, as sequenced in a study of cytomegalovirus exposure and HLA in healthy donors. The PCR had 60 Vbeta and 13 Jbeta primers. The assay was immunoSEQ multiplex PCR, and TCRdb's table has in-frame clones only and misses some. The sample gives 100,000 to 150,000 clones, approximately 80% of which show up once; approximately 1.8% is in the top ten. Sample: PBMCs. The receptor source for this set is a woman aged 40 to 50 in good health and CMV-seronegative.

This chain's CDR3 is CASSGSTARGIAGGRTDTQYF. The CDR3 DNA follows: TGTGCCAGCAGCGGATCGACAGCCCGGGGGATAGCGGGAGGGCGCACAGATACGCAGTATTTT. The rearrangement joins TRBV9 to TRBJ2-3; 11 bases fit TRBD2. CDR1 and CDR2 from the germline V gene are SGDLS and YYNGEE. V was pared by 3 bases and J by 1 base, with 19 bases of the junction left unmatched. The CDR3 loop spans 21 amino acids.

The V call is TRBV6-1, the J call TRBJ2-7; TRBD2 matches 7 bases. The V segment lost 5 bases and the J segment 2 bases; nucleotides outside the gene matches: 9. Germline CDR1 and CDR2: MNHNS and SASEGT. The CDR3 extends over 15 amino acids. The CDR3 loop reads CASSSGLVPTYEQYF. CDR3 nucleotide sequence: TGTGCCAGCAGTTCCGGACTAGTCCCAACCTACGAGCAGTACTTC.

J is TRBJ2-5 and V is TRBV28; 10 bases fit TRBD1. This CDR3 region has 14 residues. Trimming removed 5 bases from V and 7 bases from J; junction bases left unmatched: 7. The germline V gene has CDR1 MDHEN and CDR2 SYDVKM. The CDR3 region is CASSTGQGIGTQYF. The CDR3 DNA follows: TGTGCCAGCAGTACGGGACAGGGGATTGGGACCCAGTACTTC.

This chain joins TRBV7-8 and TRBJ2-5, with D tentatively TRBD2 (6 bases). Germline V lookup: CDR1 SGHVS, CDR2 FQNEAQ. CDR3 length equals 14 residues. V lost 4 bases and J lost 2, with 11 bases in between. DNA for the CDR3: TGTGCCAGCAGCTCGGGGACTGGGCAAGAGACCCAGTACTTC. Its protein is CASSSGTGQETQYF.

This clone came up many times. The rearrangement joins TRBV15 to TRBJ1-6, with D hard to call. The V gene lost 4 bases and the J gene lost 9 bases, with 28 bases spanning the gap. The CDR3 has 19 residues. Germline V gene sequence: CDR1 LNHNV, CDR2 YYDKDF (reference sequence). The CDR3 sequence: CATSIEISLEDLWGSPLHF. CDR3 DNA sequence: TGTGCCACCAGCATAGAGATCTCCCTTGAGGACTTATGGGGTTCACCCCTCCACTTT.

The chain employs TRBV7-9 and TRBJ1-1; tentatively, D is TRBD1 (6 bases). The germline gives CDR1 SEHNR, CDR2 FQNEAQ (reference sequence). Trimming removed 0 bases at V and 8 bases at J, with 10 bases between. CDR3 length: 13 residues. This chain's CDR3 is CASSLAQGSEAFF. CDR3 in DNA: TGTGCCAGCAGCTTAGCACAGGGATCCGAAGCTTTCTTT. Filled out from reference TRBV7-9 and TRBJ1-1, the complete variable domain reads DTGVSQNPRHKITKRGQNVTFRCDPISEHNRLYWYRQTLGQGPEFLTYFQNEAQLEKSRLLSDRFSAERPKGSFSTLEIQRTEQGDSAMYLCASSLAQGSEAFFGQGTRLTVV.

The V and J genes are TRBV13 and TRBJ2-7, with 8 bases matching TRBD1. The CDR3 is 14 amino acids. The germline gives CDR1 PRHDT, CDR2 FYEKMQ (reference sequence). The V gene end was trimmed by 5 bases and the J gene end by 2 bases; junction bases not matched to a gene: 5. CDR3 loop: CASSIQGEPYEQYF. The CDR3, as DNA: TGTGCCAGCAGCATACAGGGGGAGCCCTACGAGCAGTACTTC. The whole variable domain, filled in from reference TRBV13 and TRBJ2-7, reads AAGVIQSPRHLIKEKRETATLKCYPIPRHDTVYWYQQGPGQDPQFLISFYEKMQSDKGSIPDRFSAQQFSDYHSELNMSSLELGDSALYFCASSIQGEPYEQYFGPGTRLTVT.

In the case of this clone: Other DNA sequences in this specimen translate into the identical CDR3. The chain is built from TRBV27 and TRBJ1-5; D not certain. There are 15 residues in the CDR3. The germline V gene encodes CDR1 MNHEY and CDR2 SMNVEV (reference sequence). V gave up 1 base and J gave up 3 bases, with 10 bases separating them. CDR3 sequence (DNA): TGTGCCAGCAGTTTATTTGGAGGGCTCAATCAGCCCCAGCATTTT. This translates into CASSLFGGLNQPQHF.

This chain uses TRBV18 with TRBJ1-6; 10 nucleotides line up with TRBD1. Germline trimming cut 4 bases from V and 8 bases from J; bases unmatched to any gene: 2. Germline V gene sequence: CDR1 KGHSH, CDR2 LQKENI. The CDR3 has 14 residues. CDR3 amino acids: CASSRDRGDSPLHF. The CDR3, as DNA: TGTGCCAGCTCACGGGACAGGGGTGATTCACCCCTCCACTTT.

Comments on this clone: Other DNA sequences in the sample encode the same CDR3. V is TRBV2 and J is TRBJ1-5; 7 bases fit TRBD1. V trimming: 4 bases; J trimming: 4 bases; junction bases outside the gene matches: 4. The CDR3 extends over 14 amino acids. The germline gives CDR1 SNHLY, CDR2 FYNNEI. CDR3 in DNA: TGTGCCAGCAGTGGAAACAGGGGTAATCAGCCCCAGCATTTT. Its translation: CASSGNRGNQPQHF.

The chain combines TRBV19 with TRBJ1-4; no reliable D call. CDR1 is LNHDA, CDR2 SQIVND, per germline (reference sequence). V gave up 3 bases and J gave up 4 bases, with 6 bases separating them. The CDR3 runs 13 residues. The CDR3 bases are TGTGCCAGTAGTATGTGGAGTAATGAAAAACTGTTTTTT. It encodes CASSMWSNEKLFF.